This paragraph reports one TCR beta chain. After removal of 6 bases from V and 7 bases from J, the junction contained 10 bases not matched to a gene. The germline V gene has CDR1 MNHEY and CDR2 SVGAGI. CDR3 length: 14 residues. Libraries were prepared by immunoSEQ multiplex PCR; TCRdb keeps only in-frame clonotypes and omits some of them. The sample shows 340,000 or so clones, 65% to 90% of them seen only once. The data belong to a study of blood T cell repertoires in COVID-19. The genes are TRBV6-5 and TRBJ1-1; TRBD1 agrees at 8 bases. Sequences were obtained from PBMCs or T cells enriched from blood (not recorded which). The sequence was collected from a woman between 35 and 50 years old with acute COVID-19. CDR3 sequence: CASSGQGRLGEAFF. In nucleotides, the CDR3 is TGTGCCAGCAGCGGACAGGGACGTTTAGGTGAAGCTTTCTTT.